This TCR beta chain was documented in a study of T cells in Graves' hyperthyroidism and ophthalmopathy. Study-wide results and caveats: Blood also carried most thyroid clonotypes expanded above 0.001. Before onset, ophthalmopathy was predicted by the model a median around 6 months earlier.

Disease duration under 2 months; hyperthyroidism patients were aged 18 to 65. Uncontrolled infection, other autoimmune disease, pregnancy or lactation disqualified patients from enrolment. TCR beta CDR3 regions were amplified from RNA. Primed by the HTBI set, a first-round RT-PCR was run on the TCR CDR3. In TCRdb, the multiplex PCR reads were re-called with MiXCR into one record per CDR3 protein. The sample carries 650,000 to 850,000 distinct CDR3 sequences, around 20% recorded once. This clonotype has ten or more counts. Its target is not known. With 1 base removed from V and 1 base from J, the gap between germline ends came to 7 bases. Looked up from germline, CDR1 is LGHDT and CDR2 is YNNKEL (reference sequence). CDR3 size: 14 residues.

The rearrangement joins TRBV3-1 to TRBJ1-2; D is ambiguous. Sequencing was performed on blood. The source is a woman aged 45 to 65 with Graves' hyperthyroidism that later progressed to Graves' ophthalmopathy. The CDR3 is CASSQVTGNYGYTF. CDR3 DNA sequence: TGTGCCAGCAGCCAAGTAACGGGTAACTATGGCTACACCTTC.